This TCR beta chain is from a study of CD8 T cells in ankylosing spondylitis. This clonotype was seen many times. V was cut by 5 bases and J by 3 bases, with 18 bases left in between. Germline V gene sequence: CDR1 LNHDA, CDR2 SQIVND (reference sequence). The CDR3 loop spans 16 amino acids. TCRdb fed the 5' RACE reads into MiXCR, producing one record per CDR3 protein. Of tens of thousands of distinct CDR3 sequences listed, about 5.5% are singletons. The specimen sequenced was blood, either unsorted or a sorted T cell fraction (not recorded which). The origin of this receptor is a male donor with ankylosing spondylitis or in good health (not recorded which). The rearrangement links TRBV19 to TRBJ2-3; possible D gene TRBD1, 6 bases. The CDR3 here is CASSPRAGARTDTQYF. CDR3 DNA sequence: TGTGCCAGTAGTCCCCGGGCAGGGGCGAGGACAGATACGCAGTATTTT.